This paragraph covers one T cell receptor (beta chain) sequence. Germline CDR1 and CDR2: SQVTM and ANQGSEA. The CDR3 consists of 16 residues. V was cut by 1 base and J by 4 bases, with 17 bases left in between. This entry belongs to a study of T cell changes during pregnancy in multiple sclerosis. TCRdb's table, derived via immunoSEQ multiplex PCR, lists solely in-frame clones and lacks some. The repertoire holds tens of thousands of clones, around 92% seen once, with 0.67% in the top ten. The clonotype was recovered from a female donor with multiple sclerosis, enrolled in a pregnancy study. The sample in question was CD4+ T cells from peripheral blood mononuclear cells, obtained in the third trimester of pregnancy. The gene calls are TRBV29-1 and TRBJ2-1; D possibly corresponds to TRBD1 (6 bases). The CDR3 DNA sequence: TGCAGCGTTGAAGGAACTAGGGACAATAAGTACAATGAGCAGTTCTTC. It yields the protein CSVEGTRDNKYNEQFF.